In this sample, the clone carrying this T cell receptor (beta chain) turned up many times. Combining iRepertoire HTBI primers with Arm-PCR of CDR3 regions, the authors built TCR beta libraries. Authors' analysis steps: Among the samples, roughly 61 TRBV and some 15 TRBJ segments were identified. Using its own MiXCR run on the multiplex PCR reads, TCRdb lists one record per CDR3 protein. These V and J calls originate from TCRdb's pipeline instead of the authors' own analysis. The table has around 500,000 distinct CDR3 sequences, around 13% seen once; the top ten hold approximately 9.6%. The sample belongs to a study of regulatory T cells in long-lasting Graves disease. The CDR3 covers 13 residues. Trimming took 1 base from V and 6 from J, leaving 9 bases between them. Germline V gene sequence: CDR1 LGHDT, CDR2 YNNKEL (reference sequence). The time point: newly diagnosed GD, antithyroid drugs for less than 3 months. The TCR library was made from RNA that had been extracted from PBMCs in TRIzol.

These data also featured in a second study, about T cells in Graves' hyperthyroidism and ophthalmopathy. That investigation notes: In the blood, most expanded thyroid clonotypes above 0.001 appeared as well.

This chain connects TRBV3-1 to TRBJ1-2; D call uncertain. The clonotype was recovered from a woman under 40 with Graves disease. This specimen was peripheral blood mononuclear cells (PBMCs), taken at new diagnosis, from a patient treated with antithyroid drugs. CDR3 in DNA: TGTGCCAGCAGCCAAGTGGAGTACCATGGCTACACCTTC. Translating gives CASSQVEYHGYTF.